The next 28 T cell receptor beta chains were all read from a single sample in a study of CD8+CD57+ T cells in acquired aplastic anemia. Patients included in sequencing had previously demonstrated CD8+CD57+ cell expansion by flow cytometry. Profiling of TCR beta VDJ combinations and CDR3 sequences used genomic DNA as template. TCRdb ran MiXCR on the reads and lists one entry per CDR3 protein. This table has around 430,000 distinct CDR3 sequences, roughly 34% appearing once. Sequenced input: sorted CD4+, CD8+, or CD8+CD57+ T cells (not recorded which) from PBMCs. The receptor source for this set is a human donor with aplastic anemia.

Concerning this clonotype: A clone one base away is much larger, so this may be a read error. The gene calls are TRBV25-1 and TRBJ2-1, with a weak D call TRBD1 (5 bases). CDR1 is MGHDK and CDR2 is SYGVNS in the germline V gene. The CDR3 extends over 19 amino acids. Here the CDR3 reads CASSERVRSEWGSYNAQFF. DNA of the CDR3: TGTGCCAGCAGTGAAAGGGTTCGGTCGGAGTGGGGCTCCTACAATGCGCAGTTCTTC.

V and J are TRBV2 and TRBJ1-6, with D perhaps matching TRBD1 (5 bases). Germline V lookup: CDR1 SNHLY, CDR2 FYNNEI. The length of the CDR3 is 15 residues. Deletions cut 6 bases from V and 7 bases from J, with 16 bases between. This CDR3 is CASSSIATENSPLHF. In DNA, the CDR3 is TGTGCCAGCAGCTCAATCGCGACAGAGAATTCACCCCTCCACTTT.

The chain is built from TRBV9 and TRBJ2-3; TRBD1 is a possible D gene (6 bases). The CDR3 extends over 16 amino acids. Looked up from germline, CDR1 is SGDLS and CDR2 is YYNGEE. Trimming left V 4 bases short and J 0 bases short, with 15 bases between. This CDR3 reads CASSTGTLTSTDTQYF. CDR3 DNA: TGTGCCAGCAGCACAGGGACACTTACAAGCACAGATACGCAGTATTTT.

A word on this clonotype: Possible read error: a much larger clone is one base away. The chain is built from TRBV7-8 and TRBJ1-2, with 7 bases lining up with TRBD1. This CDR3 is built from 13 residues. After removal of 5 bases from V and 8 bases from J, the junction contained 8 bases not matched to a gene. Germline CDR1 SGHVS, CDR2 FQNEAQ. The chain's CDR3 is CASSPEEGAGYTF. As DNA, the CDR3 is TGTGCCAGCAGCCCCGAGGAGGGGGCGGGCTACACCTTC.

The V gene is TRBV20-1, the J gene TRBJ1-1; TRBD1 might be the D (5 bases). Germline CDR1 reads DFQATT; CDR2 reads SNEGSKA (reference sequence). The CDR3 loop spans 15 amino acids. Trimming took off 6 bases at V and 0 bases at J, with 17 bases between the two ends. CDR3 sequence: CSAEGSAGMNTEAFF. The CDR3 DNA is TGCAGTGCCGAGGGGTCGGCAGGCATGAACACTGAAGCTTTCTTT.

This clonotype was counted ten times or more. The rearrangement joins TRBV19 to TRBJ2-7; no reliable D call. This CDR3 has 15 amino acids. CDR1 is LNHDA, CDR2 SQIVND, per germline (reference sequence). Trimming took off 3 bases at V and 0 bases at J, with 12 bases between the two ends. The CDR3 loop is CASSISLSASYEQYF. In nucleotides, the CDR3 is TGTGCCAGTAGTATTTCCCTCTCCGCCTCCTACGAGCAGTACTTC.

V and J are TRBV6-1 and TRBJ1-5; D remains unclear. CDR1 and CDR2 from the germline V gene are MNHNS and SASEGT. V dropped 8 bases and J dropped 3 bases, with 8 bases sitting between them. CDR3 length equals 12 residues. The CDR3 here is CASCVYNQPQHF. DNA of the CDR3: TGTGCCAGCTGCGTTTACAATCAGCCCCAGCATTTT.

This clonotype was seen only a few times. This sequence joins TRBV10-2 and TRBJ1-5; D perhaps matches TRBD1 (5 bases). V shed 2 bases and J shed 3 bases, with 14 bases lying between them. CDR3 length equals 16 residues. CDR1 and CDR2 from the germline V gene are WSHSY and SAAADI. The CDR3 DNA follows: TGCGCCAGCAGTGAGGTGGGACCTATTTACAATCAGCCCCAGCATTTT. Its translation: CASSEVGPIYNQPQHF.

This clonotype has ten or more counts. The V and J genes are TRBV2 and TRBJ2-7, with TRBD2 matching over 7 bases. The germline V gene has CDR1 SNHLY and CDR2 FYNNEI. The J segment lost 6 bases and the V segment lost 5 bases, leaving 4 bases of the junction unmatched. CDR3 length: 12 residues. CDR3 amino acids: CASSRRGVEQYF. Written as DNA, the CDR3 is TGTGCCAGCAGTCGCCGGGGGGTCGAGCAGTACTTC.

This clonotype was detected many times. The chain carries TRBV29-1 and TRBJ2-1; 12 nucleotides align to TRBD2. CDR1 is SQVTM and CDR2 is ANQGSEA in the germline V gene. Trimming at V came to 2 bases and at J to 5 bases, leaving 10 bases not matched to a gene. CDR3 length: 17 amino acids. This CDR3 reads CSVEFLASGRGDNEQFF. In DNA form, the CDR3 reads TGCAGCGTTGAATTTCTTGCTAGCGGGAGGGGAGACAATGAGCAGTTCTTC.

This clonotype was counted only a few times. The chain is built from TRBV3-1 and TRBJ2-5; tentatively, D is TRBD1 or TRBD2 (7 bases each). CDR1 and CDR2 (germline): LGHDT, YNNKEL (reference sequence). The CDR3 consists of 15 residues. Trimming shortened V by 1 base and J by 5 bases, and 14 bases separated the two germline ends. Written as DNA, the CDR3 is TGTGCCAGCAGCCAAGTCTCCAGGGGGGGCGAGACCCAGTACTTC. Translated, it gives CASSQVSRGGETQYF.

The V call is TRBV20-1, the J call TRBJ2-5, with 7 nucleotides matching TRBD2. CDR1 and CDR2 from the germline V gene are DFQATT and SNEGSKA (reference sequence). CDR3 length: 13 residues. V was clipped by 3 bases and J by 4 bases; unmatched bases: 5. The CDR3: CSARVAGVETQYF. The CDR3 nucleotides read TGCAGTGCTAGGGTAGCGGGCGTAGAGACCCAGTACTTC.

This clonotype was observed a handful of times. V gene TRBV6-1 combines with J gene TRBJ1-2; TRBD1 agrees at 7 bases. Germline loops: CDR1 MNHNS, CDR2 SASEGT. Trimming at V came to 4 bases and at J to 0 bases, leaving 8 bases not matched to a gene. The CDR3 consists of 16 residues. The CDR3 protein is CASSVTGRRANYGYTF. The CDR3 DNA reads TGTGCCAGCAGTGTGACAGGGCGTAGAGCTAACTATGGCTACACCTTC.

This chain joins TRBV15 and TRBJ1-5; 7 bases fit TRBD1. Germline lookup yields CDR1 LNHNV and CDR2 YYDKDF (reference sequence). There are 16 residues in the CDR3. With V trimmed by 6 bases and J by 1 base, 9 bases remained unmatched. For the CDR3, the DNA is TGTGCCACCAGGGAGGAGGGGGCGCCCAGCAATCAGCCCCAGCATTTT. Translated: CATREEGAPSNQPQHF.

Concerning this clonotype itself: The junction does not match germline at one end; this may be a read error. The chain's CDR3 is CASSLAGSSQPQHF. As DNA, the CDR3 is TGCGCCAGCAGCTTGGCTGGGAGCAGTCAGCCCCAGCATTTT. This chain connects TRBV5-1 to TRBJ1-5; D not certain. Per germline, CDR1 SGHRS and CDR2 YFSETQ. The CDR3 sequence is 14 residues long. The complete variable domain, with remaining parts taken from reference TRBV5-1 and TRBJ1-5, reads KAGVTQTPRYLIKTRGQQVTLSCSPISGHRSVSWYQQTPGQGLQFLFEYFSETQRNKGNFPGRFSGRQFSNSRSEMNVSTLELGDSALYLCASSLAGSSQPQHFGDGTRLSIL.

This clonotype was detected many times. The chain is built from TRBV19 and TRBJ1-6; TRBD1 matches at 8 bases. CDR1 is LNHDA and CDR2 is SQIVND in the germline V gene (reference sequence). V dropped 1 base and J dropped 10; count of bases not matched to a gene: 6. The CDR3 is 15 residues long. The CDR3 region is CASSIGGRGHSPLHF. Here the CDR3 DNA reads TGTGCCAGTAGTATAGGAGGCAGGGGGCACTCACCCCTCCACTTT.

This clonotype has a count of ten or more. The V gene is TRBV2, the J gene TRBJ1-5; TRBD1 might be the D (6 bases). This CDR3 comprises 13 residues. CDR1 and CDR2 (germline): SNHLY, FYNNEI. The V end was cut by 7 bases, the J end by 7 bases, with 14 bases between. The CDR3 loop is CASTQGTRQPQHF. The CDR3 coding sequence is TGTGCCAGCACGCAGGGGACCCGGCAGCCCCAGCATTTT.

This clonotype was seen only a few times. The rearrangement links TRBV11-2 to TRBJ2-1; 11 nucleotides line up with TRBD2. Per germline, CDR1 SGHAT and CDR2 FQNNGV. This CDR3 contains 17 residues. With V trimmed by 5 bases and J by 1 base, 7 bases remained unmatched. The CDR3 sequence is CASSPTSGSMSYNEQFF. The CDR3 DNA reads TGTGCCAGCAGCCCAACTAGCGGGAGCATGTCCTACAATGAGCAGTTCTTC.

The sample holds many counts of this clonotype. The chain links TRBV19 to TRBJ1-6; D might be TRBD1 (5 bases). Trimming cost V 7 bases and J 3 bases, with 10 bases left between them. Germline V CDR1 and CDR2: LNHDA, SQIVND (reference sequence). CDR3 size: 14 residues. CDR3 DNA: TGTGCCAGTACTACAGGACTCTATAATTCACCCCTCCACTTT. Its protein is CASTTGLYNSPLHF.

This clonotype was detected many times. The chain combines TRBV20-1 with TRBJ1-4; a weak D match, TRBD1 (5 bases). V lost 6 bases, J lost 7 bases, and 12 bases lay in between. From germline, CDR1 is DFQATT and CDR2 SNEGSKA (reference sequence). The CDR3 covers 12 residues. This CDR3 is CSAAAGSEKLFF. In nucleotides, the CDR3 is TGCAGTGCCGCAGCAGGGAGTGAAAAACTGTTTTTT.

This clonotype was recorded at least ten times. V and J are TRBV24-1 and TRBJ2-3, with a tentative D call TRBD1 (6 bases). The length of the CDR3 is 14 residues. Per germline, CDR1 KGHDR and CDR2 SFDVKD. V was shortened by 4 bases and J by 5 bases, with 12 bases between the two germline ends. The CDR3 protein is CATSERAQGDTQYF. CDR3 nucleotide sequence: TGTGCCACCAGTGAACGCGCACAGGGAGATACGCAGTATTTT.

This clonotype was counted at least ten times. CDR3: CASSLERGLLYEQYF. CDR3 coding DNA: TGTGCCAGCAGCTTAGAGCGTGGGCTCCTCTACGAGCAGTACTTC. The chain carries TRBV7-2 and TRBJ2-7; the D is unclear. This CDR3 has 15 residues. Germline V lookup: CDR1 SGHTA, CDR2 FQGNSA. The V end lost 1 base, the J end lost 3 bases, and 13 bases lay between the germline ends.

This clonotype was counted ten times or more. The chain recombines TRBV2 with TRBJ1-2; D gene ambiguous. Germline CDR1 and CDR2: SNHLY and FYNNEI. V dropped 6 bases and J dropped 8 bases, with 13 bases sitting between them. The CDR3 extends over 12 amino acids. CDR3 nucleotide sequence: TGTGCCAGCAGAGGAGACAAGGACGGCTACACCTTC. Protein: CASRGDKDGYTF.

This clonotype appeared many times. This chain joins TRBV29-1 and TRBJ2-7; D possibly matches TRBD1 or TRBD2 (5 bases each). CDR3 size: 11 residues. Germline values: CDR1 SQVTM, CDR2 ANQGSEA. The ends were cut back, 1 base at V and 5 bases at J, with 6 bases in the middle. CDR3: CSVEGDHEQYF. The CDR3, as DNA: TGCAGCGTTGAAGGGGACCACGAGCAGTACTTC.

The CDR3 DNA reads as TGTGCCAGCAGCTCTCGGGAGACAGGACTTGAAGCTTTCTTT. Protein sequence: CASSSRETGLEAFF. The chain employs TRBV27 and TRBJ1-1; possibly TRBD1 for D (6 bases). V lost 6 bases and J lost 7, with 18 bases in between. The CDR3 loop spans 14 amino acids. CDR1 is MNHEY, CDR2 SMNVEV, per germline (reference sequence).

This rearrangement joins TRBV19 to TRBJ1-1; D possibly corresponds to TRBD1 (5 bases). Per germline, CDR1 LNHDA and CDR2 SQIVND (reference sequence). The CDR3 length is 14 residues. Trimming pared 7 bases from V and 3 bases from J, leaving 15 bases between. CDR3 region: CASKTSGGYTEAFF. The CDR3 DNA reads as TGTGCCAGTAAAACCTCCGGGGGGTACACTGAAGCTTTCTTT.

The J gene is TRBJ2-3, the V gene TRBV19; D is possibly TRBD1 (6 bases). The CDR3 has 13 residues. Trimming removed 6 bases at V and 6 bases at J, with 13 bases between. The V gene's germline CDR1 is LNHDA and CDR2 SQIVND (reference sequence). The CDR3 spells CASRTTGTDTQYF. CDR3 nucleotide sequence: TGTGCCAGTAGGACCACAGGGACCGATACGCAGTATTTT.

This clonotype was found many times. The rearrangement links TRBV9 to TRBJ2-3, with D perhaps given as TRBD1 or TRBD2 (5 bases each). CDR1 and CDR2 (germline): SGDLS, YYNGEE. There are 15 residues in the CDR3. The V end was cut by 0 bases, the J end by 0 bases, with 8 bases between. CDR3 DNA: TGTGCCAGCAGCGTAGGAGGGGTAAGCACAGATACGCAGTATTTT. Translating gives CASSVGGVSTDTQYF. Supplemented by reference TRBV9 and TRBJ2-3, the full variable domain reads DSGVTQTPKHLITATGQRVTLRCSPRSGDLSVYWYQQSLDQGLQFLIQYYNGEERAKGNILERFSAQQFPDLHSELNLSSLELGDSALYFCASSVGGVSTDTQYFGPGTRLTVL.